This T cell receptor (beta chain) was documented in a study of shared clonotypes between healthy human individuals. As for the study in general: CD4 naive and CD4 memory each took three plates per donor, while CD8 naive took two and CD8 memory one. Study-level results: Limited genetic and exposure-history diversity came from having few donors. The sole specimen, blood, was sampled, and tissue repertoires likely differ.

The trim removed 3 bases at V and 5 bases at J, leaving 6 bases unmatched. CDR1 and CDR2 (germline): SGHRS, YFSETQ. This CDR3 has 14 residues. Note on this clone: As yet, its antigen is unknown.

TCRdb's copy holds only in-frame clones and misses some; the assay was immunoSEQ multiplex PCR. The sample shows about 1,500,000 clones, around 97% of them seen only once. The sequence was collected from a man aged 25 to 40 in good health. V gene TRBV5-1 combines with J gene TRBJ2-5, with 8 nucleotides matching TRBD1. Sequenced: naive CD4+ T cells sorted from blood. The subset here: CD45RA+ positively selected. For the CDR3, the DNA is TGCGCCAGCAGCTGGGACAGGCCTCCGGAGACCCAGTACTTC. It is translated as CASSWDRPPETQYF. Looking up the rest from reference TRBV5-1 and TRBJ2-5 gives the full variable domain: KAGVTQTPRYLIKTRGQQVTLSCSPISGHRSVSWYQQTPGQGLQFLFEYFSETQRNKGNFPGRFSGRQFSNSRSEMNVSTLELGDSALYLCASSWDRPPETQYFGPGTRLLVL.